The 32 T cell receptor beta chains presented below share a single source sample, sequenced in a study of blood T cell repertoires in COVID-19. Only in-frame clones appear in the TCRdb table, and some are missing; sequencing was by immunoSEQ multiplex PCR. The table records roughly 180,000 clones, around 83% of them present only once. Source material: peripheral blood. The receptors shown here come from a woman aged 45-65 years with COVID-19, enrolled during active disease.

This clone was found once. The chain has TRBV3-1 (or the pseudogene TRBV3-2) and TRBJ2-1, with 8 bases that match TRBD2. CDR3 size: 17 residues. Trimming took 2 bases from V and 9 from J; bases not matched to a gene: 15. Germline V gene lookup returns CDR1 LGHDT and CDR2 YNNKEL (reference sequence). CDR3 protein: CASSQQIGGARGVEQFF. In nucleotides, the CDR3 is TGTGCCAGCAGCCAACAAATCGGGGGGGCCAGGGGCGTTGAGCAGTTCTTC.

V is TRBV5-4 and J is TRBJ2-7, with 7 nucleotides matching TRBD1. The V gene's germline CDR1 is SGHNT and CDR2 YYREEE (reference sequence). The J segment lost 4 bases and the V segment lost 4 bases, leaving 8 bases of the junction unmatched. This CDR3 has 14 amino acids. The CDR3 DNA is TGTGCCAGCAGCATACCGGGACAGTCGTACGAGCAGTACTTC. It encodes CASSIPGQSYEQYF. Supplemented by reference TRBV5-4 and TRBJ2-7, the full variable domain reads ETGVTQSPTHLIKTRGQQVTLRCSSQSGHNTVSWYQQALGQGPQFIFQYYREEENGRGNFPPRFSGLQFPNYSSELNVNALELDDSALYLCASSIPGQSYEQYFGPGTRLTVT.

The chain employs TRBV4-2 and TRBJ2-1, with 9 bases fitting TRBD2. Trimming cost V 0 bases and J 4 bases; bases outside gene matches: 7. The CDR3 sequence is 17 residues long. Germline V gene sequence: CDR1 LGHNA, CDR2 YNFKEQ. The CDR3 coding sequence is TGTGCCAGCAGCCAAGAATTGGCTAGCGGGAATTACAATGAGCAGTTCTTC. Its protein is CASSQELASGNYNEQFF.

V is TRBV2 and J is TRBJ2-1, with 8 positions matching TRBD2. Germline-derived CDR1 and CDR2 are SNHLY and FYNNEI. With 8 bases clipped from V and 10 bases from J, the junction kept 16 bases outside the gene matches. This CDR3 has 15 residues. The CDR3 here is CASDSGTSLRGEQFF. CDR3 sequence (DNA): TGTGCCAGCGATAGCGGGACTAGTCTGCGGGGAGAGCAGTTCTTC.

CDR3 region: CASSSDRLNTEAFF. In DNA form, the CDR3 reads TGTGCCAGCAGCTCGGACAGATTGAACACTGAAGCTTTCTTT. The chain recombines TRBV7-9 with TRBJ1-1; the D gene is possibly TRBD1 (6 bases). CDR1 is SEHNR, CDR2 FQNEAQ, per germline (reference sequence). The V end was cut by 4 bases, the J end by 0 bases, with 9 bases between. The CDR3 is 14 amino acids. The full variable domain, its missing parts supplied by reference TRBV7-9 and TRBJ1-1, is DTGVSQNPRHKITKRGQNVTFRCDPISEHNRLYWYRQTLGQGPEFLTYFQNEAQLEKSRLLSDRFSAERPKGSFSTLEIQRTEQGDSAMYLCASSSDRLNTEAFFGQGTRLTVV.

The V and J genes are TRBV10-3 and TRBJ1-1, with D unclear. The V end lost 2 bases, the J end lost 6 bases, and 7 bases lay between the germline ends. The CDR3 consists of 12 residues. Germline lookup yields CDR1 ENHRY and CDR2 SYGVKD. For the CDR3, the DNA is TGTGCCATCAGTGAGCGGGGTGCTGAAGCTTTCTTT. This translates into CAISERGAEAFF.

The chain links TRBV5-8 to TRBJ1-5, with D perhaps TRBD1 (6 bases). The CDR3 loop spans 15 amino acids. Trimming shortened V by 0 bases and J by 4 bases, and 11 bases separated the two germline ends. Looked up from germline, CDR1 is SGHTS and CDR2 is YDEGEE. The CDR3 nucleotides are TGTGCCAGCAGCTTGGAGGGACATTTTAATCAGCCCCAGCATTTT. Translated: CASSLEGHFNQPQHF.

V gene TRBV6-5 combines with J gene TRBJ2-1; 16 positions match TRBD2. The trim removed 5 bases at V and 9 bases at J, leaving 4 bases unmatched. Per germline, CDR1 MNHEY and CDR2 SVGAGI. The CDR3 extends over 15 amino acids. CDR3 region: CASSTGLAGGPEQFF. CDR3 in DNA: TGTGCCAGCAGTACGGGACTAGCGGGGGGGCCTGAGCAGTTCTTC.

The CDR3 reads CASSSGLAGGSEQYF. CDR3 DNA sequence: TGCGCCAGCAGCTCCGGACTAGCGGGGGGTAGCGAGCAGTACTTC. The chain is built from TRBV5-1 and TRBJ2-7; 14 bases fit TRBD2. This CDR3 region has 15 residues. Germline V gene data show CDR1 as SGHRS and CDR2 as YFSETQ. The V gene end was trimmed by 3 bases and the J gene end by 6 bases; junction bases not matched to a gene: 5.

The gene calls are TRBV11-3 and TRBJ1-1; 8 bases line up with TRBD1. This CDR3 contains 14 residues. Germline-derived CDR1 and CDR2 are SGHNT and YENEEA. J gave up 7 bases and V 3 bases, and 7 bases lay outside the gene matches. The CDR3 spells CASSFGQGNGEAFF. DNA for the CDR3: TGTGCCAGCAGCTTTGGACAGGGAAACGGTGAAGCTTTCTTT. Drawing the rest from reference TRBV11-3 and TRBJ1-1, the complete variable domain is EAGVVQSPRYKIIEKKQPVAFWCNPISGHNTLYWYLQNLGQGPELLIRYENEEAVDDSQLPKDRFSAERLKGVDSTLKIQPAELGDSAVYLCASSFGQGNGEAFFGQGTRLTVV.

The table lists this clone with a count of one. The V call is TRBV7-3, the J call TRBJ1-1; possible D gene TRBD1, 5 bases. Looked up from germline, CDR1 is SGHTA and CDR2 is FQGTGA. V was pared by 5 bases and J by 1 base, with 8 bases between. This CDR3 has 13 amino acids. CDR3 sequence reads: CASSRGANTEAFF. Here the CDR3 DNA reads TGTGCCAGCAGCAGGGGCGCGAACACTGAAGCTTTCTTT.

J is TRBJ2-2 and V is TRBV5-8, with 7 bases identical to TRBD1. CDR1 is SGHTS and CDR2 is YDEGEE in the germline V gene. V shed 3 bases and J 0 bases; nucleotides not matched to a gene: 2. The CDR3 has 15 amino acids. The DNA of the CDR3 is TGTGCCAGCAGCTCCGGACAGGCGAACACCGGGGAGCTGTTTTTT. Residues: CASSSGQANTGELFF. Supplemented by reference TRBV5-8 and TRBJ2-2, the full variable domain reads EAGVTQSPTHLIKTRGQQATLRCSPISGHTSVYWYQQALGLGLQFLLWYDEGEERNRGNFPPRFSGRQFPNYSSELNVNALELEDSALYLCASSSGQANTGELFFGEGSRLTVL.

The rearrangement links TRBV5-6 to TRBJ2-3; D may be TRBD2 (5 bases). With 4 bases removed from V and 7 bases from J, the gap between germline ends came to 13 bases. From germline, CDR1 is SGHDT and CDR2 YYEEEE. CDR3 length: 13 residues. The CDR3 sequence is CASSPTSGHTQYF. The CDR3 DNA is TGTGCCAGCAGCCCGACCAGCGGTCATACGCAGTATTTT.

The chain has TRBV7-8 and TRBJ2-7, with TRBD2 matching over 13 bases. The germline gives CDR1 SGHVS, CDR2 FQNEAQ. V shed 8 bases, J shed 5 bases, and the junction held 12 bases outside the gene matches. This CDR3 region has 16 residues. This CDR3 reads CASCLPPGLAGNEQYF. CDR3 nucleotides: TGTGCCAGCTGCCTACCGCCGGGACTAGCGGGAAACGAGCAGTACTTC. The full variable domain, with the rest looked up from reference TRBV7-8 and TRBJ2-7, is GAGVSQSPRYKVAKRGQDVALRCDPISGHVSLFWYQQALGQGPEFLTYFQNEAQLDKSGLPSDRFFAERPEGSVSTLKIQRTQQEDSAVYLCASCLPPGLAGNEQYFGPGTRLTVT.

This clone was found once. The chain uses TRBV23-1 and TRBJ1-2, with 9 bases that match TRBD1. TRBV23-1 is reported as an ORF; its role is uncertain. The CDR3 is 15 amino acids. The V and J ends lost 7 bases and 3 bases, in that order; junction bases with no gene match: 9. The CDR3 nucleotides are TGCGCCAGCACCGCGACAGGGGGTAATGACTATGGCTACACCTTC. Its protein product is CASTATGGNDYGYTF.

The V and J genes are TRBV19 and TRBJ1-1; D call uncertain. Per the germline V gene, CDR1 is LNHDA and CDR2 is SQIVND (reference sequence). Trimming removed 2 bases at V and 6 bases at J, with 10 bases between. The CDR3 consists of 13 residues. The DNA for the CDR3 is TGTGCCAGTAGTATAACCCGGAGGGCTGAAGCTTTCTTT. Translation: CASSITRRAEAFF.

The rearrangement uses TRBV28 and TRBJ2-7; 8 positions match TRBD1. CDR1 and CDR2 (germline): MDHEN, SYDVKM. V shed 6 bases, J shed 3 bases, and the junction held 7 bases outside the gene matches. The CDR3 totals 14 residues. CDR3 region: CASSPWDRIYEQYF. The CDR3 DNA reads as TGTGCCAGCAGCCCATGGGACAGGATCTACGAGCAGTACTTC.

The V and J genes are TRBV3-1 (or the pseudogene TRBV3-2) and TRBJ2-2; weak D call: TRBD2 (5 bases). The CDR3 has 16 amino acids. Germline V gives CDR1 LGHDT, CDR2 YNNKEL (reference sequence). Trimming took off 0 bases at V and 2 bases at J, with 10 bases between the two ends. The CDR3, as DNA: TGTGCCAGCAGCCAAGATCTCGGGGTAAACACCGGGGAGCTGTTTTTT. As protein: CASSQDLGVNTGELFF.

This chain connects TRBV5-4 to TRBJ1-2; D may be TRBD1 (6 bases). CDR3 length: 13 residues. V shed 3 bases and J shed 8 bases, with 14 bases lying between them. Germline V gene lookup returns CDR1 SGHNT and CDR2 YYREEE (reference sequence). The CDR3 coding sequence is TGTGCCAGCAGCTCCCAAGGGGGTTCCGGCTACACCTTC. Translation: CASSSQGGSGYTF.

The chain carries TRBV28 and TRBJ1-5; 7 bases are a match to TRBD1. Germline V CDR1 and CDR2: MDHEN, SYDVKM. The CDR3 spans 15 residues. Trimming took 2 bases from V and 4 from J; bases not matched to a gene: 5. Here the CDR3 DNA reads TGTGCCAGCAGTTTAGCAGGGGGTGGGAATCAGCCCCAGCATTTT. Protein: CASSLAGGGNQPQHF.

The chain carries TRBV5-4 and TRBJ2-2, with 13 bases matching TRBD2. Losses at the gene ends were 5 bases for V and 5 bases for J; bases not matched to a gene: 6. This CDR3 spans 16 amino acids. Germline V gene data show CDR1 as SGHNT and CDR2 as YYREEE (reference sequence). As DNA, the CDR3 is TGTGCCAGCAGACTAGCGGGGGGGCCCGGTACCGGGGAGCTGTTTTTT. Translated, it gives CASRLAGGPGTGELFF.

V gene TRBV15 combines with J gene TRBJ1-5; tentative D call: TRBD1 (6 bases). Germline CDR1 is LNHNV and CDR2 is YYDKDF (reference sequence). This CDR3 is 15 amino acids long. The V and J ends lost 3 bases and 4 bases respectively, with 13 bases between them. The CDR3 region is CATSRKTGLNQPQHF. The DNA of the CDR3 is TGTGCCACCAGCAGGAAGACAGGTTTAAATCAGCCCCAGCATTTT.

The CDR3 loop reads CATSDLDRGRSDTQYF. The CDR3 nucleotides are TGTGCCACCAGTGATTTGGACAGGGGACGCTCAGATACGCAGTATTTT. The chain carries TRBV24-1 and TRBJ2-3, with 8 bases fitting TRBD1. Germline V gives CDR1 KGHDR, CDR2 SFDVKD. This CDR3 has 16 residues. The V segment lost 0 bases and the J segment 4 bases; nucleotides outside the gene matches: 5.

A note on this clone: Other nucleotide sequences in the sample specify the same CDR3. The chain combines TRBV6-6 with TRBJ1-5, with D possibly being TRBD1 (6 bases). Trimming removed 5 bases at V and 7 bases at J, with 18 bases between. Germline V CDR1 and CDR2: MNHNY, SVGAGI (reference sequence). CDR3 length: 15 residues. CDR3 sequence: CASSLTDRGQQPQHF. The CDR3 DNA sequence: TGTGCCAGCAGTCTGACAGATAGGGGACAACAGCCCCAGCATTTT.

The gene calls are TRBV6-5 and TRBJ1-5; no clear D gene. This CDR3 has 11 residues. V was pared by 7 bases and J by 4 bases, with 5 bases between. In germline, CDR1 is MNHEY, CDR2 SVGAGI. CDR3 protein: CASNGNQPQHF. CDR3 DNA: TGTGCCAGCAACGGGAATCAGCCCCAGCATTTT.

This clone came up once. CDR3 sequence: CASSEGNSGNTIYF. CDR3 in DNA: TGTGCCAGCTCGGAGGGCAACTCTGGAAACACCATATATTTT. The chain has TRBV18 and TRBJ1-3, with D uncertain. Germline V gene data show CDR1 as KGHSH and CDR2 as LQKENI. The CDR3 is 14 amino acids. The germline V and J ends were trimmed by 6 bases and 0 bases, with 9 bases remaining between them.

This clone was seen only once. CDR3 loop: CASSLTSGEGYEQYF. DNA for the CDR3: TGTGCCAGCAGCTTGACTAGCGGGGAAGGTTACGAGCAGTACTTC. The V and J genes are TRBV7-8 and TRBJ2-7, with 11 bases lining up with TRBD2. Germline lookup yields CDR1 SGHVS and CDR2 FQNEAQ. V shed 3 bases, J shed 4 bases, and the junction held 5 bases outside the gene matches. The CDR3 is made up of 15 amino acids.

The V and J genes are TRBV3-1 (or the pseudogene TRBV3-2) and TRBJ2-5; 8 bases map to TRBD1. The CDR3 length is 15 residues. The V gene end was trimmed by 7 bases and the J gene end by 2 bases; junction bases not matched to a gene: 9. Germline lookup yields CDR1 LGHDT and CDR2 YNNKEL (reference sequence). The CDR3 DNA is TGTGCCAGCATGGGAGGACAGGGAAAACAAGAGACCCAGTACTTC. Translating gives CASMGGQGKQETQYF.

About this clone itself: An end of the junction does not agree with germline; a read error may underlie this. The V call is TRBV25-1, the J call TRBJ2-1, with a possible D match to TRBD1 (5 bases). Germline CDR1 MGHDK, CDR2 SYGVNS. CDR3 length equals 16 residues. The DNA of the CDR3 is TGTGCCAGCAGTAAATACAGGTCGAGCTCCTACAATGAGCAGTTCTTC. Translation: CASSKYRSSSYNEQFF.

The chain combines TRBV3-1 (or the pseudogene TRBV3-2) with TRBJ1-4, with D unclear. V lost 1 base and J 6 bases, leaving 3 bases between the germline ends. This CDR3 spans 12 amino acids. CDR1 and CDR2 (germline): LGHDT, YNNKEL (reference sequence). CDR3 amino acids: CASSQVDEKLFF. CDR3 nucleotides: TGTGCCAGCAGCCAAGTCGATGAAAAACTGTTTTTT.

DNA of the CDR3: TGCGCCAGCAGTGAAGTGGCAGAAAAACTGTTTTTT. Protein product: CASSEVAEKLFF. The chain links TRBV10-2 to TRBJ1-4; D uncertain. The V gene's germline CDR1 is WSHSY and CDR2 SAAADI. The CDR3 contains 12 residues. The ends were cut back, 3 bases at V and 8 bases at J, with 7 bases in the middle.

The chain carries TRBV18 and TRBJ1-1; 8 bases are shared with TRBD1. V trimming: 1 base; J trimming: 5 bases; junction bases outside the gene matches: 9. This CDR3 is built from 16 residues. Germline V gene lookup returns CDR1 KGHSH and CDR2 LQKENI. In nucleotides, the CDR3 is TGTGCCAGCTCACCACGTGAACAGGGGGAAAGGACTGAAGCTTTCTTT. Encoded protein: CASSPREQGERTEAFF.